The source of this T cell receptor beta chain is a study of human T cells and chemical hapten exposure. Study information: Sensitization used 2% DPC on approximately 2 cm by approximately 2 cm upper inner arm skin. Readings were taken at 6 days from patch tests that had applied 0.01% DPC to the upper back.

This clonotype was observed a few times. The time point was: patch test 1, 2 weeks after DPC sensitization. Indicated treatment: therapeutic diphenylcyclopropenone sensitization with weekly scalp DPC. Samples of blood were obtained prior to the application of each patch test. RNA extraction used unfractionated whole blood as the source of total RNA. TCRdb reprocessed the RACE reads with MiXCR, giving one entry per CDR3 protein. The table records 95,000 or so distinct CDR3 sequences, 10% to 13% of them present only once. V lost 5 bases to trimming and J lost 8 bases, with 15 bases between them. Germline lookup yields CDR1 LNHDA and CDR2 SQIVND (reference sequence). The CDR3 contains 14 residues.

The specimen comprised whole blood, sampled in connection with sensitization to the hapten diphenylcyclopropenone (DPC). The clonotype originates from a man aged 35 to 55 with alopecia areata. Some clones in this sample may be carry-over from other donors' samples. The chain employs TRBV19 and TRBJ1-4; maybe TRBD1 (5 bases). The CDR3 protein is CASSFGTAPEKLFF. In DNA form, the CDR3 reads TGTGCCAGTAGTTTTGGGACTGCCCCCGAAAAACTGTTTTTT.